This TCR beta chain was sequenced for a study of T cells in Graves' hyperthyroidism and ophthalmopathy. Study-wide points: Among clonotypes expanded in thyroid above 0.001, most were also found in blood.

The CDR3 consists of 14 residues. Germline V gives CDR1 DFQATT, CDR2 SNEGSKA (reference sequence). Deletions cut 0 bases from V and 0 bases from J, with 7 bases between. Template material for amplifying TCR beta CDR3 regions consisted of RNA transcripts. The HTBI primer set was used in a first-round RT-PCR of the TCR CDR3. TCRdb redid the calling of the multiplex PCR reads with MiXCR, one entry per CDR3 protein. The table lists about 640,000 distinct CDR3 sequences, roughly 15% of them singletons. Patients with ophthalmopathy all had a Clinical Activity Score of at least 3, a NOSPECS grade of at least 4 and duration under 3 months. Researchers barred patients who had uncontrolled infection, other autoimmune disease, pregnancy or lactation. This clonotype was recorded many times. What it recognizes is unknown.

The V and J genes are TRBV20-1 and TRBJ2-3, with no clear D. The receptor's source is a woman in her forties or fifties with Graves' ophthalmopathy. Source material: blood. Written as DNA, the CDR3 is TGCAGTGCTAGAGATTCTAGAAGCACAGATACGCAGTATTTT. This translates into CSARDSRSTDTQYF.